This TCR beta chain originates from a study of T cells after posttransplantation cyclophosphamide (dated by TCRdb to 2015 to 2016). Background for the entire study: T cell repertoire reconstitution was tracked by TRB sequencing after myeloablative bone marrow transplantation in which posttransplantation cyclophosphamide was used as GVHD prophylaxis. Samples from about 32 PTCy-treated patients and over 15 related bone marrow donors of those patients were subjected to antigen receptor sequencing. Blood from all 35 or so PTCy patients with 1-year posttransplant specimens was subjected to TRB sequencing. Up to roughly 3 additional blood samples from 2 to 5.2 years after transplant were also TRB-sequenced in 3 patients, as was pretransplant blood from several patients. Because TRA and TRB clonality were tightly correlated in nine or ten samples, subsequent TCR analyses were focused on TRB only. Public TRB sequences were compared against a database of over 3,000 sequences linked to responses to pathogens, tumor antigens, self-antigens and alloantigens.

What the authors observed across the whole study: Donor-recipient similarity was low at 1-2 months but rose over the first year, and later blood repertoires were often dominated by donor CD8+ memory clones. Because the biopsies contained few T cell genomes (a median of almost 100 in skin and 117 in GI), sampling of the biopsies was at least 50-fold shallower than sampling of blood or marrow. Across the 45 to 55 patients, TRB clonality was highly associated with recipient CMV seropositivity and CMV reactivation, and diversity with PTCy was similar to that in the CNI/methotrexate controls. The TRB repertoires of T cells infiltrating skin or the GI tract showed only limited overlap with the TRB repertoires found in blood.

Genomic DNA was the input for TRB sequencing, which was run either with the immunoSEQ assay at survey resolution or with the hsTCRB kit. As for how the authors treated the data: The immunoSEQ software handled initial read processing, and the LymphoSeq R package was used for repertoire analyses. Clonality was calculated as 1 minus normalized Shannon entropy, and the Gini coefficient was also calculated for each TRB dataset. To infer phenotypes in unsorted samples, TRB sequences from sorted subsets of the recipient or donor were mapped onto unsorted samples from the same recipient. TCRdb re-hosts the immuneACCESS table, in-frame sequences only. Its copies lack some clones; in the studies checked, an unresolved V gene accounts for under half of them, and the cause for the rest is not known. The V and J calls and clone size come from that table; D and trimming were worked out from the DNA. The record for this sample contains 55 clones.

Worth noting for this clone: The antigen it binds to is not known. No much larger clonotype is one base removed from it; base qualities were not supplied.

In the paper's terms, the treatment or condition label means: high-dose cyclophosphamide on days +3 and +4 as single-agent GVHD prophylaxis. Patients in the PTCy group got busulfan and fludarabine conditioning, a marrow graft from a related or unrelated donor, and cyclophosphamide on days +3 and +4. Skin and gastrointestinal biopsies, obtained clinically during GVHD evaluation, were retrospectively TRB-sequenced from roughly 8 patients. The PTCy-treated patients were drawn from a prospective, multi-institutional clinical trial. The CDR3 runs 13 residues from the cysteine to the phenylalanine. Solely the CDR3 DNA is kept, with 39 bases framed from the first base. CDR1 and CDR2 are read off the germline V gene as SGDLS and YYNGEE. V drops 3 bases and J drops 10 bases, leaving 13 bases in between.

The sequencing used skin tissue, collected after allogeneic stem cell transplant with posttransplant cyclophosphamide. This receptor chain uses TRBV9 and TRBJ1-4; the D gene is possibly TRBD1, with 5 bases matching. The TCR sequence derives from a female patient in her 50s who received an allogeneic stem cell transplant from a related donor, was CMV-positive, and had no GVHD. Following a transplant, some T lymphocytes may have been derived from the graft donor. The CDR3 protein sequence reads: CASSGPAGGKLFF. The base sequence is TGTGCCAGCAGCGGCCCTGCCGGGGGAAAACTGTTTTTT.